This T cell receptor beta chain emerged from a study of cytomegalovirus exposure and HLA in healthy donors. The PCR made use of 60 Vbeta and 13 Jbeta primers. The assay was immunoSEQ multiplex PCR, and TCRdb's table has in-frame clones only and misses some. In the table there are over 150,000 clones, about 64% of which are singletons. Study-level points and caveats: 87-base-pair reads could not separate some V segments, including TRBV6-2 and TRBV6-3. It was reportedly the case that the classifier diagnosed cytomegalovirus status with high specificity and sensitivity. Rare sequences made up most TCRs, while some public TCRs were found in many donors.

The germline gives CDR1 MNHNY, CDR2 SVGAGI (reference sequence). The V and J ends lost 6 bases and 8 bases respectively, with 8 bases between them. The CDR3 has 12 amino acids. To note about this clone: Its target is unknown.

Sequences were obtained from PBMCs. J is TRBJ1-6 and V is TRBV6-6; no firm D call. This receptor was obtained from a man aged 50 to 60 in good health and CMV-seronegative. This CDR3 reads CASRSPDSPLHF. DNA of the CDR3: TGTGCCAGCAGGTCTCCAGATTCACCCCTCCACTTT.